The 25 T cell receptor beta chains below come from one sample, sequenced in a study of blood T cell repertoires in COVID-19. Generated by immunoSEQ multiplex PCR, the TCRdb table keeps only in-frame clones and is missing some. The sample lists about 460,000 clones; about 85% were seen once. The sequencing input was PBMCs or T cells enriched from blood (not recorded which). The receptors originated from a woman aged 55-69 years who had recovered from COVID-19.

V and J are TRBV3-1 (or the pseudogene TRBV3-2) and TRBJ1-5, with D tentatively TRBD1 (5 bases). The CDR3 has 15 residues. V was clipped by 0 bases and J by 6 bases, with 12 bases between them. Germline V gene data show CDR1 as LGHDT and CDR2 as YNNKEL (reference sequence). CDR3: CASSQDRGSSQPQHF. CDR3 sequence (DNA): TGTGCCAGCAGCCAAGATAGGGGTTCGAGTCAGCCCCAGCATTTT.

The V call is TRBV19, the J call TRBJ1-4; D is unresolved. The CDR3 spans 13 residues. Germline assignment: CDR1 LNHDA and CDR2 SQIVND (reference sequence). V lost 3 bases and J lost 10, with 12 bases in between. In DNA form, the CDR3 reads TGTGCCAGTAGTATCGGAGGGCGGGGAAAACTGTTTTTT. Translating gives CASSIGGRGKLFF.

This clone was observed a single time. J is TRBJ1-4 and V is TRBV9; D not resolved. This CDR3 is built from 14 residues. V lost 4 bases and J lost 1, with 8 bases in between. Germline loops: CDR1 SGDLS, CDR2 YYNGEE. Written as DNA, the CDR3 is TGTGCCAGCAGCCAATACATAACTAATGAAAAACTGTTTTTT. Protein: CASSQYITNEKLFF.

This rearrangement joins TRBV6-2 or TRBV6-3 to TRBJ2-7; 10 bases align to TRBD1. Germline loops: CDR1 MNHEY, CDR2 SVGEGT. Unmatched junction bases numbered 5, after V lost 6 bases and J lost 3 bases. The CDR3 is 14 residues long. The CDR3 sequence is CASSRTGGVYEQYV. CDR3 sequence (DNA): TGTGCCAGCAGCCGGACAGGGGGTGTCTACGAGCAGTACGTC.

The chain's CDR3 is CASSVQGASNEKLFF. DNA for the CDR3: TGTGCCAGCAGCGTTCAGGGGGCCTCTAATGAAAAACTGTTTTTT. The chain uses TRBV9 and TRBJ1-4; 8 positions match TRBD1. Germline loops: CDR1 SGDLS, CDR2 YYNGEE. Germline trimming cut 2 bases from V and 3 bases from J; bases unmatched to any gene: 3. The CDR3 covers 15 residues. Full variable domain (rest looked up from reference TRBV9 and TRBJ1-4): DSGVTQTPKHLITATGQRVTLRCSPRSGDLSVYWYQQSLDQGLQFLIQYYNGEERAKGNILERFSAQQFPDLHSELNLSSLELGDSALYFCASSVQGASNEKLFFGSGTQLSVL.

This chain links TRBV5-5 with TRBJ2-3, with 7 positions matching TRBD1. V was pared by 2 bases and J by 6 bases, with 3 bases of the junction left unmatched. The germline V gene has CDR1 SGHKS and CDR2 YYEKEE (reference sequence). This CDR3 is 13 amino acids long. The CDR3 coding sequence is TGTGCCAGCAGCTTCCTACAGGGGGATACGCAGTATTTT. As protein: CASSFLQGDTQYF.

This CDR3 is CASNSRGVRNQPQHF. The CDR3 region has the DNA TGTGCCAGCAACTCGCGGGGGGTGCGCAATCAGCCCCAGCATTTT. The chain is built from TRBV5-6 and TRBJ1-5; a weak D match, TRBD1 (5 bases). Germline lookup yields CDR1 SGHDT and CDR2 YYEEEE. V lost 6 bases, J lost 2 bases, and 15 bases lay in between. The CDR3 has 15 residues.

The genes are TRBV27 and TRBJ2-7; 10 positions match TRBD1. The germline V gene encodes CDR1 MNHEY and CDR2 SMNVEV (reference sequence). V lost 2 bases and J lost 1; bases outside the gene matches: 2. CDR3 length: 15 amino acids. CDR3 protein: CASSLRDRGSYEQYF. The CDR3 coding sequence is TGTGCCAGCAGTTTAAGGGACAGGGGATCCTACGAGCAGTACTTC.

This clone turned up a few times. This chain connects TRBV3-1 (or the pseudogene TRBV3-2) to TRBJ1-5; 9 nucleotides align to TRBD1. Trimming removed 4 bases from V and 6 bases from J; junction bases left unmatched: 4. The CDR3 runs 14 residues. CDR1 is LGHDT and CDR2 is YNNKEL in the germline V gene (reference sequence). DNA for the CDR3: TGTGCCAGCAGCCTAGGACAGGGGATTCAGCCCCAGCATTTT. The encoded protein is CASSLGQGIQPQHF.

This clone was seen just once. The V and J genes are TRBV5-6 and TRBJ2-3; D gene uncertain. CDR1 and CDR2 (germline): SGHDT, YYEEEE. Trimming took off 0 bases at V and 0 bases at J, with 17 bases between the two ends. This CDR3 spans 18 amino acids. CDR3 DNA: TGTGCCAGCAGCTTGGGTTTCTATCAGGATTCTAGCACAGATACGCAGTATTTT. Protein sequence: CASSLGFYQDSSTDTQYF. The full variable domain, its missing parts supplied by reference TRBV5-6 and TRBJ2-3, is DAGVTQSPTHLIKTRGQQVTLRCSPKSGHDTVSWYQQALGQGPQFIFQYYEEEERQRGNFPDRFSGHQFPNYSSELNVNALLLGDSALYLCASSLGFYQDSSTDTQYFGPGTRLTVL.

CDR3 bases: TGTGCCAGCAGGGACAGGGCACAAGAGACCCAGTACTTC. Translation gives CASRDRAQETQYF. J is TRBJ2-5 and V is TRBV6-6, with TRBD1 identical over 8 bases. After removal of 6 bases from V and 2 bases from J, the junction contained 2 bases not matched to a gene. Germline V gene lookup returns CDR1 MNHNY and CDR2 SVGAGI (reference sequence). The CDR3 has 13 amino acids.

The chain has TRBV24-1 and TRBJ2-2; possible D gene TRBD1, 6 bases. Trimming removed 4 bases at V and 0 bases at J, with 14 bases between. In germline, CDR1 is KGHDR, CDR2 SFDVKD. There are 17 residues in the CDR3. CDR3 protein: CATSDYDRFANTGELFF. CDR3 nucleotides: TGTGCCACCAGTGACTACGACAGGTTCGCGAACACCGGGGAGCTGTTTTTT.

The chain couples TRBV5-1 to TRBJ2-3; 14 bases match TRBD2. The V segment lost 4 bases and the J segment 2 bases; nucleotides outside the gene matches: 3. The germline gives CDR1 SGHRS, CDR2 YFSETQ. The CDR3 has 16 residues. CDR3 sequence: CASSQGLAGDTDTQYF. As DNA, the CDR3 is TGCGCCAGCAGCCAGGGACTAGCGGGGGACACAGATACGCAGTATTTT.

Points on this clone: Other DNA sequences from this sample encode an identical CDR3 as well. This chain uses TRBV25-1 with TRBJ1-1; the match to TRBD1 covers 7 bases. The germline V gene has CDR1 MGHDK and CDR2 SYGVNS. The V segment lost 1 base and the J segment 4 bases; nucleotides outside the gene matches: 0. CDR3 length: 13 amino acids. The CDR3 DNA is TGTGCCAGCAGTGAATCAGGGGGCACTGAAGCTTTCTTT. This codes for CASSESGGTEAFF.

Of note for this clone: This same CDR3 is encoded by further DNA sequences in the sample. CDR3 amino acids: CASSESGSLNTEAFF. The CDR3 DNA sequence: TGCGCCAGCAGTGAGTCGGGCAGCTTGAACACTGAAGCTTTCTTT. This sequence joins TRBV10-1 and TRBJ1-1; D is unresolved. Trimming removed 0 bases from V and 0 bases from J, with 8 bases in between. The germline gives CDR1 WNHNN, CDR2 SYGVQD (reference sequence). The CDR3 totals 15 residues.

This clone was observed a few times. This chain uses TRBV27 with TRBJ1-1, with a weak D call TRBD1 (5 bases). V lost 6 bases, J lost 5 bases, and 13 bases lay in between. CDR1 is MNHEY and CDR2 is SMNVEV in the germline V gene (reference sequence). The CDR3 sequence is 13 residues long. As DNA, the CDR3 is TGTGCCAGCAGCCGGGGGTTTCGGACTGAAGCTTTCTTT. Amino acid sequence: CASSRGFRTEAFF.

CDR3 sequence reads: CASSEYRGESPLHF. The CDR3 region has the DNA TGTGCCAGCAGTGAATACAGGGGAGAATCACCCCTCCACTTT. The chain links TRBV2 to TRBJ1-6; TRBD1 matches 7 bases. The J segment lost 10 bases and the V segment lost 2 bases, leaving 5 bases of the junction unmatched. Germline CDR1 and CDR2: SNHLY and FYNNEI. The CDR3 sequence is 14 residues long.

A remark on this clone: A much more abundant neighbour one base away suggests this may be a read error. V and J are TRBV5-6 and TRBJ1-5, with 8 nucleotides matching TRBD1. CDR1 SGHDT and CDR2 YYEEEE come from the germline V gene. V was clipped by 4 bases and J by 4 bases; unmatched bases: 1. The CDR3 runs to 13 residues. The CDR3 loop is CASSGQGNQPQHF. The CDR3 nucleotides are TGTGCCAGCAGCGGACAGGGAAATCAGCCCCAGCATTTT. Looking up the rest from reference TRBV5-6 and TRBJ1-5 gives the full variable domain: DAGVTQSPTHLIKTRGQQVTLRCSPKSGHDTVSWYQQALGQGPQFIFQYYEEEERQRGNFPDRFSGHQFPNYSSELNVNALLLGDSALYLCASSGQGNQPQHFGDGTRLSIL.

This sequence joins TRBV6-1 and TRBJ1-5; TRBD1 aligns across 10 bases. The CDR3 is 17 amino acids. V was pared by 4 bases and J by 4 bases, with 10 bases of the junction left unmatched. The germline V gene has CDR1 MNHNS and CDR2 SASEGT. CDR3 bases: TGTGCCAGCAGTGTCCTGGGGGGACAGGGGTTAAATCAGCCCCAGCATTTT. This codes for CASSVLGGQGLNQPQHF.

This rearrangement joins TRBV5-5 to TRBJ1-6, with no clear D. Looked up from germline, CDR1 is SGHKS and CDR2 is YYEKEE (reference sequence). The CDR3 loop spans 16 amino acids. Trimming shortened V by 0 bases and J by 5 bases, and 12 bases separated the two germline ends. The CDR3 sequence: CASSLVGGWNNSPLHF. The CDR3, as DNA: TGTGCCAGCAGCTTGGTGGGAGGTTGGAATAATTCACCCCTCCACTTT. The whole variable domain, remainder taken from reference TRBV5-5 and TRBJ1-6, is DAGVTQSPTHLIKTRGQQVTLRCSPISGHKSVSWYQQVLGQGPQFIFQYYEKEERGRGNFPDRFSARQFPNYSSELNVNALLLGDSALYLCASSLVGGWNNSPLHFGNGTRLTVT.

This chain links TRBV19 with TRBJ1-6, with TRBD1 as a possible D gene (6 bases). The CDR3 totals 15 residues. Germline lookup yields CDR1 LNHDA and CDR2 SQIVND (reference sequence). Trimming took off 1 base at V and 7 bases at J, with 11 bases between the two ends. This CDR3 reads CASSIVGGRNSPLHF. The DNA for the CDR3 is TGTGCCAGTAGTATAGTAGGGGGACGGAATTCACCCCTCCACTTT.

V is TRBV13 and J is TRBJ2-3, with D possibly matching TRBD2 (7 bases). CDR1 is PRHDT and CDR2 is FYEKMQ in the germline V gene (reference sequence). The CDR3 extends over 16 amino acids. V was pared by 0 bases and J by 2 bases, with 12 bases between. The CDR3 loop is CASSLGGGGTTDTQYF. In DNA form, the CDR3 reads TGTGCCAGCAGCTTAGGGGGAGGGGGGACCACAGATACGCAGTATTTT.

The chain couples TRBV2 to TRBJ2-1; TRBD2 matches at 9 bases. From germline, CDR1 is SNHLY and CDR2 FYNNEI. The CDR3 spans 23 residues. The trim removed 6 bases at V and 0 bases at J, leaving 27 bases unmatched. DNA for the CDR3: TGTGCCAGCAGGACACCCGGGACAGATCTTAGCGGGGGCCGAAGGAGCTCCTACAATGAGCAGTTCTTC. It encodes CASRTPGTDLSGGRRSSYNEQFF.

The rearrangement joins TRBV2 to TRBJ2-5; TRBD2 is a possible D gene (5 bases). V lost 6 bases to trimming and J lost 10 bases, with 24 bases between them. Germline lookup yields CDR1 SNHLY and CDR2 FYNNEI. This CDR3 comprises 15 residues. The CDR3 reads CASRGAVTVQRDQYF. The CDR3 nucleotides read TGTGCCAGCAGGGGAGCGGTAACCGTCCAGAGGGACCAGTACTTC. Supplemented by reference TRBV2 and TRBJ2-5, the full variable domain reads EPEVTQTPSHQVTQMGQEVILRCVPISNHLYFYWYRQILGQKVEFLVSFYNNEISEKSEIFDDQFSVERPDGSNFTLKIRSTKLEDSAMYFCASRGAVTVQRDQYFGPGTRLLVL.

This clone was recorded once. CDR3: CASSSTSGGVRTGELFF. DNA for the CDR3: TGTGCCAGCAGCTCGACTAGCGGGGGTGTTCGGACCGGGGAGCTGTTTTTT. This rearrangement joins TRBV11-2 to TRBJ2-2; 12 bases match TRBD2. The CDR3 sequence is 17 residues long. V lost 4 bases to trimming and J lost 5 bases; unmatched junction nucleotides: 8. The germline V gene encodes CDR1 SGHAT and CDR2 FQNNGV.